These 10 T cell receptor beta chains came from one sample sequenced in a study of T cells in Graves' hyperthyroidism and ophthalmopathy. TCR beta CDR3 regions were amplified from RNA transcripts. Researchers ran a first-round RT-PCR on the TCR CDR3 using the HTBI primer set. TCRdb analysed the multiplex PCR reads with MiXCR anew, one entry per CDR3 protein. The sample lists some 620,000 distinct CDR3 sequences, around 15% seen once, with 3.5% to 4% in the top ten. The sample consisted of blood. Receptors were obtained from a woman in her twenties or thirties with Graves' hyperthyroidism.

This clonotype was seen ten or more times. CDR3 DNA: TGTGCCAGCTCAGGGGGACAGGGATTCTACGAGCAGTACTTC. This encodes CASSGGQGFYEQYF. This chain links TRBV18 with TRBJ2-7; TRBD1 aligns across 9 bases. The CDR3 runs to 14 residues. Germline CDR1 reads KGHSH; CDR2 reads LQKENI. V was pared by 5 bases and J by 3 bases, with 5 bases of the junction left unmatched.

This chain connects TRBV7-8 to TRBJ1-5; D ambiguous. CDR3 length: 15 residues. Per germline, CDR1 SGHVS and CDR2 FQNEAQ. V was trimmed by 1 base and J by 7 bases, leaving 14 bases between them. The CDR3 is CASSLVAGLGQPQHF. For the CDR3, the DNA is TGTGCCAGCAGCTTAGTTGCCGGGCTCGGGCAGCCCCAGCATTTT.

In its sample, this clonotype was seen a few times. V and J are TRBV6-6 and TRBJ2-5; D ambiguous. This CDR3 comprises 14 residues. V lost 2 bases and J 2 bases, leaving 9 bases between the germline ends. Germline CDR1 reads MNHNY; CDR2 reads SVGAGI (reference sequence). The CDR3 nucleotides read TGTGCCAGCAGTTACGAGGCTGGGCAAGAGACCCAGTACTTC. Residues: CASSYEAGQETQYF.

This clonotype was detected many times. This chain connects TRBV20-1 to TRBJ2-1; tentative D call: TRBD1 (6 bases). Trimming removed 6 bases from V and 2 bases from J, with 14 bases in between. The CDR3 is 14 residues long. In germline, CDR1 is DFQATT, CDR2 SNEGSKA (reference sequence). CDR3 in amino acids: CSAGAPPPYNEQFF. The CDR3 coding sequence is TGCAGTGCGGGGGCCCCCCCTCCCTACAATGAGCAGTTCTTC.

This clonotype was seen at least ten times. The chain couples TRBV11-3 to TRBJ2-3; TRBD2 is a possible D gene (6 bases). In germline, CDR1 is SGHNT, CDR2 YENEEA. Trimming stripped 0 bases from V and 0 bases from J, with 10 bases between. The CDR3 is 16 residues long. CDR3 nucleotides: TGTGCCAGCAGCTTAGAAGGGGACTTGAGCACAGATACGCAGTATTTT. This gives the protein CASSLEGDLSTDTQYF.

This clonotype was counted once. The gene calls are TRBV12-3 or TRBV12-4 and TRBJ1-2; TRBD1 matches at 9 bases. The CDR3 has 15 amino acids. V was pared by 3 bases and J by 6 bases, with 8 bases of the junction left unmatched. The CDR3 DNA is TGTGCCAGCAGTTTTACACAGGGGGCAAGGAATGGCTACACCTTC. This sequence encodes CASSFTQGARNGYTF.

This clonotype was recorded a few times. The rearrangement links TRBV18 to TRBJ2-5, with D possibly TRBD2 on 5 matching bases. Per the germline V gene, CDR1 is KGHSH and CDR2 is LQKENI. The CDR3 has 16 residues. V was cut by 2 bases and J by 4 bases, with 17 bases left in between. CDR3 in DNA: TGTGCCAGCTCACCATGGGTTCAAGAGAGCGGAGAGACCCAGTACTTC. Translation: CASSPWVQESGETQYF.

In DNA form, the CDR3 reads TGTGCCAGCTCACCATGGGGACCACAAATTAGGAATGAGCAGTTCTTC. It codes for CASSPWGPQIRNEQFF. The chain links TRBV18 to TRBJ2-1, with D tentatively TRBD1 or TRBD2 (5 bases each). Trimming cost V 2 bases and J 7 bases, with 18 bases left between them. The CDR3 covers 16 residues. Germline V gene data show CDR1 as KGHSH and CDR2 as LQKENI.

This clonotype appeared once. Because the CDR3 is missing its conserved closing phenylalanine or tryptophan, this is likely a read error. The CDR3 bases are TGTGCCAGTAGGAGGGAAGCGTCTAGCTCTGGGGCCAACGTCCTGACTCTC. Translated, it gives CASRREASSSGANVLTL. The J gene is TRBJ2-6, the V gene TRBV19; tentative D call: TRBD2 (5 bases). The germline V gene has CDR1 LNHDA and CDR2 SQIVND (reference sequence). The CDR3 has 17 amino acids. Trimming took 6 bases from V and 0 from J, leaving 15 bases between them.

This clonotype was counted at least ten times. The genes are TRBV28 and TRBJ1-5; tentative D call: TRBD1 (5 bases). The germline V gene encodes CDR1 MDHEN and CDR2 SYDVKM. This CDR3 region has 15 residues. The V and J ends lost 2 bases and 10 bases respectively, with 18 bases between them. CDR3 in amino acids: CASSLSSGQQEPQHF. The CDR3 nucleotides are TGTGCCAGCAGTTTAAGTTCGGGGCAACAAGAACCCCAGCATTTT.